The present T cell receptor (beta chain) was sequenced within a study of shared clonotypes between healthy human individuals. Across the whole study: Three CD4 naive, three CD4 memory, two CD8 naive and one CD8 memory plate were used per donor. Study outcomes and limitations: Relative to clonotypes present in all four donors, those not shared had lower generation probabilities.

Trimming at V came to 5 bases and at J to 7 bases, leaving 7 bases not matched to a gene. Germline values: CDR1 MNHEY, CDR2 SMNVEV (reference sequence). This CDR3 has 14 amino acids. Details on this clone: What it binds is unknown.

Investigators divided CD4+ cells into CD45RA+ naive and CD45RA-negative memory subsets. Repertoires were generated with immunoSEQ multiplex PCR, while TCRdb's copy carries only in-frame clones and drops some. The repertoire holds hundreds of thousands of clones, with under 80% as singletons. This receptor was obtained from a woman in her 30s in good health. Sequencing input: memory CD4+ T cells sorted from blood. Subset here: CD45RA-negative fraction. The J gene is TRBJ2-1, the V gene TRBV27; the match to TRBD2 covers 8 bases. The CDR3 region has the DNA TGTGCCAGCAGTGTAAGCGGGAGTAAAAATGAGCAGTTCTTC. This translates into CASSVSGSKNEQFF.